This T cell receptor (beta chain) came from a study of blood T cells in healthy people across ages. This clonotype was recorded only once. For the second PCR, which ran for 7 to 11 cycles, a sample-barcoded 5' primer and a J-beta primer mix were used. TCRdb fed the 5' RACE reads into MiXCR, producing one record per CDR3 protein. The table records approximately 810,000 distinct CDR3 sequences, roughly 40% of them present only once. This CDR3 spans 15 amino acids. Trimming cost V 7 bases and J 2 bases, with 16 bases left between them. Per the germline V gene, CDR1 is SGHTA and CDR2 is FQGNSA. V and J are TRBV7-2 and TRBJ2-3; tentative D call: TRBD1 (6 bases). The sequence derives from a man in his late teens or twenties in good health. Input material: blood. The CDR3 DNA follows: TGTGCCAGCAACGGACGGACAGCATCCACAGATACGCAGTATTTT. Translating gives CASNGRTASTDTQYF.